A selection of T cell receptor beta chains follows, all from one sample in a study of cytomegalovirus exposure and HLA in healthy donors. The table came from immunoSEQ multiplex PCR; TCRdb's copy has only in-frame clones and leaves some out. The table includes around 270,000 clones, around 80% detected once. Material for sequencing was PBMCs. Receptor source: a girl aged 2-10 years in good health and CMV-seronegative. Both conserved end residues are part of each CDR3. A D gene is named only where the DNA matches it firmly. Size is omitted from some rows. Given values are once, few, many or a class for expanded clones.

j_gene | abundance | d_gene | v_gene | CDR3nt | CDR3aa
TRBJ2-7 | - | TRBD2 | TRBV27 | TGTGCCAGCAGTTCGAGCGGGGGAACCTACGAGCAGTACTTC | CASSSSGGTYEQYF
TRBJ2-7 | - | - | TRBV18 | TGTGCCAGCTCACCCGGGGCGGGGTTCTCCTACGAGCAGTACTTC | CASSPGAGFSYEQYF
TRBJ2-2 | - | TRBD1 | TRBV7-6 | TGTGCCAGCAGCTTGAGGGGGCGCAACACCGGGGAGCTGTTTTTT | CASSLRGRNTGELFF
TRBJ1-3 | - | - | TRBV5-1 | TGCGCCAGCAGCTTGGGAGATCCCGGAAACACCATATATTTT | CASSLGDPGNTIYF
TRBJ2-3 | few | TRBD2 | TRBV28 | TGTGCCAGCGGGAGGGAGGGGCCGCAGTATTTT | CASGREGPQYF
TRBJ1-1 | - | TRBD1 | TRBV7-2 | TGTGCCAGCAGCCCGGATACCTACAGGGGGCTCGGGGCTTTCTTT | CASSPDTYRGLGAFF
TRBJ2-3 | - | - | TRBV29-1 | TGCAGCGTCCTAAGGGCGGAGGTCACAAATACGCAGTATTTT | CSVLRAEVTNTQYF
TRBJ1-3 | - | TRBD1 | TRBV10-3 | TGTGCCATCAGGGGACAGGGTCGGAACACCATATATTTT | CAIRGQGRNTIYF
TRBJ1-1 | - | - | TRBV28 | TGTGCCAGCAGTAGCCCAGGGGCCCTGAACACTGAAGCTTTCTTT | CASSSPGALNTEAFF
TRBJ1-5 | - | - | TRBV2 | TGTGCCAGCAGCCCCGGACAGCGCAATCAGCCCCAGCATTTT | CASSPGQRNQPQHF
TRBJ2-1 | - | TRBD2 | TRBV28 | TGTGCCAGCAGTTTATCTACTAGCGGGACTTACAATGAGCAGTTCTTC | CASSLSTSGTYNEQFF
TRBJ2-7 | - | - | TRBV5-1 | TGCGCCAGCAAGGGTGGGGCCGGCGAGCAGTACTTC | CASKGGAGEQYF
TRBJ2-7 | - | TRBD2 | TRBV28 | TGTGCCAGCAGATTATCTCCTAGCGGGAGGAACGAGCAGTACTTC | CASRLSPSGRNEQYF
TRBJ2-7 | few | - | TRBV18 | TGTGCCAGCTCAACGGGAACCGAGCAGTACTTC | CASSTGTEQYF
TRBJ2-6 | once | - | TRBV30 | TGTGCCTGGAGTTATGGGTACTACAGGTTTTCTGGGGCCAACGTCCTGACTTTC | CAWSYGYYRFSGANVLTF
TRBJ2-1 | - | - | TRBV19 | TGTGCCAGTAGTCGGTTTGCTTACAATGAGCAGTTCTTC | CASSRFAYNEQFF
TRBJ2-1 | - | TRBD2 | TRBV30 | TGTGCCTGGAGTCCCTTGGGCGCGGGGGTCTCCTACAATGAGCAGTTCTTC | CAWSPLGAGVSYNEQFF
TRBJ1-1 | - | - | TRBV13 | TGTGCCAGCAGCTTCGGGACTACTGAAGCTTTCTTT | CASSFGTTEAFF
TRBJ2-7 | - | - | TRBV7-9 | TGTTCCAGCAGCCCCCCGTGGAAAACGGGGATCCTACGAGAGCAGTACTTC | CSSSPPWKTGILREQYF
TRBJ2-7 | - | TRBD2 | TRBV27 | TGTGCCAGCAGTAAACTAGCGGGAAACTACGAGCAGTACTTC | CASSKLAGNYEQYF
TRBJ2-1 | few | - | TRBV4-2 | TGTGCCAGCAGCCAGCAACTTGGCTCCTACAATGAGCAGTTCTTC | CASSQQLGSYNEQFF
TRBJ2-2 | - | - | TRBV5-1 | TGCGCCAGCAGCTGGTACGGGACCGGGGAGCTGTTTTTT | CASSWYGTGELFF
TRBJ2-5 | - | - | TRBV6-5 | TGTGCCAGCAGTCGCTTAGCGGACTCGGGGGAGCAGTACTTC | CASSRLADSGEQYF
TRBJ1-5 | - | TRBD1 | TRBV7-9 | TGTGCCAGCAGCCTCGACAGGGAGAATCAGCCCCAGCATTTT | CASSLDRENQPQHF
TRBJ1-4 | - | - | TRBV6-1 | TGTGCCAGCGGACAGATCTTTGAAAAACTGTTTTTT | CASGQIFEKLFF
TRBJ2-7 | - | TRBD1 | TRBV12-5 | TGTGCTAGTGGTTCTCCAGCCGGGACAGATTTTTACGAGCAGTACTTC | CASGSPAGTDFYEQYF
TRBJ1-5 | - | TRBD1 | TRBV7-8 | TGTGCCAGCAGCACAGGGACAGCTGTGTCCCAGCATTTT | CASSTGTAVSQHF
TRBJ1-4 | - | - | TRBV19 | TGTGCCACACGGGATCTCGGTGAAAAACTGTTTTTT | CATRDLGEKLFF
TRBJ2-7 | - | TRBD2 | TRBV28 | TGTGCCAGCAGTTTGACTAGCGGGGTATTAAGCTCCTACGAGCAGTACTTC | CASSLTSGVLSSYEQYF
TRBJ1-6 | - | - | TRBV2 | TGTGCCAGCAGTGGTGGCGGGGATTCACCCCTCCACTTT | CASSGGGDSPLHF
TRBJ2-5 | few | TRBD1 | TRBV4-2 | TGTGCCAGCAGCCCCGAAGCAGGGGGCGTGCGAACTTACCCCAGCCCGGAGACCCAGTACTTC | CASSPEAGGVRTYPSPETQYF
TRBJ2-1 | - | - | TRBV7-9 | TGTGCCAGCAGCTTCCCTAGTTTATATGAGCAGTTCTTC | CASSFPSLYEQFF
TRBJ2-2 | - | - | TRBV7-6 | TGTGCCAGCAGCACCCAGACCGGGGAGCTGTTTTTT | CASSTQTGELFF
TRBJ2-7 | - | TRBD2 | TRBV5-1 | TGCGCCAGCAGCGGTACTAGCGGGCCGCCCTCCTATATAAGCTCCTACGAGCAGTACTTC | CASSGTSGPPSYISSYEQYF
TRBJ2-1 | - | TRBD2 | TRBV4-1 | TGCGCCAGCAGCCAACTAGCGGGGGGGCTAATGAATGAGCAGTTCTTC | CASSQLAGGLMNEQFF
TRBJ2-3 | - | - | TRBV11-3 | TGTGCCAGCAGCTTAGAAGTCGGCTCTAGCGGCACAGATACGCAGTATTTT | CASSLEVGSSGTDTQYF
TRBJ2-7 | - | TRBD2 | TRBV27 | TGTGCCAGCAGTTTGAGTACTAGCGGCTTATACGAGCAGTACTTC | CASSLSTSGLYEQYF
TRBJ1-5 | - | - | TRBV4-1 | TGCGCCAGCAGTACGGGAAGTTGGGGACAGCCCCAGCATTTT | CASSTGSWGQPQHF
TRBJ2-3 | - | TRBD2 | TRBV4-2 | TGTGCCAGCAGCCAAGCCCTAGCGGGAGGTAGCACAGATACGCAGTATTTT | CASSQALAGGSTDTQYF
TRBJ2-1 | - | TRBD2 | TRBV6-6 | TGTGCCAGCATTCACCCGGGGCTAGCGGGAGTCGCGTTCTTC | CASIHPGLAGVAFF
TRBJ2-1 | - | TRBD2 | TRBV28 | TGTGCCAGCATCCCACTAGCGAACTACAATGAGCAGTTCTTC | CASIPLANYNEQFF
TRBJ2-3 | - | - | TRBV2 | TGTGCCAGCGCTCCGGGGAGAACTATCACAGATACGCAGTATTTT | CASAPGRTITDTQYF
TRBJ2-7 | - | - | TRBV13 | TGTGCCAGCAGCTCAAGACGTAGACAGCACGCCTACGAGCAGTACTTC | CASSSRRRQHAYEQYF
TRBJ1-2 | - | - | TRBV5-1 | TGCGCCAGCAGCTTGGCGAGGCGGCCTTCTACTTCCCTCTATGGCTACACCTTC | CASSLARRPSTSLYGYTF